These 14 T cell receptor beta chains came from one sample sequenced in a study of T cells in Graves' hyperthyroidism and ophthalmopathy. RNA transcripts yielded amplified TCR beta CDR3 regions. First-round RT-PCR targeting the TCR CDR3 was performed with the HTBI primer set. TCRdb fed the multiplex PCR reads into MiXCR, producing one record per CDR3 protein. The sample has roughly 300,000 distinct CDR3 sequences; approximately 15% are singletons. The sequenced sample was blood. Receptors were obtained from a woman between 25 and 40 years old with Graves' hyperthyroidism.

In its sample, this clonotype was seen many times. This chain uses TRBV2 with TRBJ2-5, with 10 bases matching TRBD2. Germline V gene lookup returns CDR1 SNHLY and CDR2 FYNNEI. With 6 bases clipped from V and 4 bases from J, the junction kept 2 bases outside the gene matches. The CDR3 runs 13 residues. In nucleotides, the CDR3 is TGTGCCAGCAGCCGACTAGCGGGAGAGACCCAGTACTTC. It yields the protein CASSRLAGETQYF.

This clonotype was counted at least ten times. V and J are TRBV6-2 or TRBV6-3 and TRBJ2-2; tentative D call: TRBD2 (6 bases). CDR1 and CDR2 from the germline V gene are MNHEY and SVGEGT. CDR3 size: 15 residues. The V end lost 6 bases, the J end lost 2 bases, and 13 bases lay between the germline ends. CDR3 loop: CASRSLALNTGELFF. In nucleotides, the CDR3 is TGTGCCAGCAGGAGCCTAGCGCTAAACACCGGGGAGCTGTTTTTT.

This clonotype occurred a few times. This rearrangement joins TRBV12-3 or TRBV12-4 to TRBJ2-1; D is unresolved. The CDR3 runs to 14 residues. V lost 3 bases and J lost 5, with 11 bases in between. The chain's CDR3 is CASSFTSDHNEQFF. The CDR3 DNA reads TGTGCCAGCAGTTTTACCAGCGACCACAATGAGCAGTTCTTC.

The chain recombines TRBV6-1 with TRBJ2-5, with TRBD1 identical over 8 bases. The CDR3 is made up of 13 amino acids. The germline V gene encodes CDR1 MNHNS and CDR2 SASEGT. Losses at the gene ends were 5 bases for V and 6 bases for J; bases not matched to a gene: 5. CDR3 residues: CASSRQGQQTQYF. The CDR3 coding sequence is TGTGCCAGCAGTCGACAGGGGCAGCAGACCCAGTACTTC.

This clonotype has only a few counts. For the CDR3, the DNA is TGTGCCAGCAGCTTGGCCGGTCGTTACGAGCAGTACTTC. Protein sequence: CASSLAGRYEQYF. V is TRBV5-4 and J is TRBJ2-7; no clear D gene. The CDR3 totals 13 residues. The V gene's germline CDR1 is SGHNT and CDR2 YYREEE (reference sequence). V was clipped by 0 bases and J by 4 bases, with 8 bases between them. Supplemented by reference TRBV5-4 and TRBJ2-7, the full variable domain reads ETGVTQSPTHLIKTRGQQVTLRCSSQSGHNTVSWYQQALGQGPQFIFQYYREEENGRGNFPPRFSGLQFPNYSSELNVNALELDDSALYLCASSLAGRYEQYFGPGTRLTVT.

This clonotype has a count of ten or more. The CDR3 DNA sequence: TGTGCCAGCAAACAGGGGACTGAGCAGTTCTTC. It specifies CASKQGTEQFF. The V call is TRBV7-2, the J call TRBJ2-1; 7 positions agree with TRBD1. The germline V gene has CDR1 SGHTA and CDR2 FQGNSA. V shed 7 bases, J shed 9 bases, and the junction held 3 bases outside the gene matches. This CDR3 contains 11 residues.

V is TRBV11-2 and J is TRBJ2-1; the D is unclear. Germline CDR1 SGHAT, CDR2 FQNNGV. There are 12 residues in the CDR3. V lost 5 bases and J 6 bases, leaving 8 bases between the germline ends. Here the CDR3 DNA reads TGTGCCAGCAGCGGCCCGGCCAATGAGCAGTTCTTC. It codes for CASSGPANEQFF.

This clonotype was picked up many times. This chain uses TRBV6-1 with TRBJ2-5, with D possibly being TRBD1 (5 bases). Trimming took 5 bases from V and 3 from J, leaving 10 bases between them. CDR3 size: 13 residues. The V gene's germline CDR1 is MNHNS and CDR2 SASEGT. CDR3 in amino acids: CASSITGEETQYF. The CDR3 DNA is TGTGCCAGCAGTATCACAGGTGAAGAGACCCAGTACTTC.

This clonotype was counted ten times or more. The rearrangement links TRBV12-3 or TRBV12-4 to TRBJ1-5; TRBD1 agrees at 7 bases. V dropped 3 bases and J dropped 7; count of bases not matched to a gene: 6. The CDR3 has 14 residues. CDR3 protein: CASSFRDRDQPQHF. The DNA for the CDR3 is TGTGCCAGCAGTTTCAGGGACAGAGACCAGCCCCAGCATTTT.

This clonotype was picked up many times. The CDR3 region has the DNA TGCAGTGCTAGAAACCCCGTAAGCACAGATACGCAGTATTTT. It encodes CSARNPVSTDTQYF. V usage is TRBV20-1 and J usage is TRBJ2-3; D unclear. The CDR3 has 14 amino acids. V was cut by 2 bases and J by 0 bases, with 9 bases left in between. CDR1 DFQATT and CDR2 SNEGSKA come from the germline V gene (reference sequence).

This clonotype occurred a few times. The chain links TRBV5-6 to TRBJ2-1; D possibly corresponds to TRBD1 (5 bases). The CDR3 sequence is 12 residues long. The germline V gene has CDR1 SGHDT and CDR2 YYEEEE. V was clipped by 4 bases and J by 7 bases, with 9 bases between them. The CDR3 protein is CASSAQGNEQFF. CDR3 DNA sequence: TGTGCCAGCAGCGCTCAGGGAAATGAGCAGTTCTTC. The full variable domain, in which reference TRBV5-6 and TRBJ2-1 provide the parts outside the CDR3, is DAGVTQSPTHLIKTRGQQVTLRCSPKSGHDTVSWYQQALGQGPQFIFQYYEEEERQRGNFPDRFSGHQFPNYSSELNVNALLLGDSALYLCASSAQGNEQFFGPGTRLTVL.

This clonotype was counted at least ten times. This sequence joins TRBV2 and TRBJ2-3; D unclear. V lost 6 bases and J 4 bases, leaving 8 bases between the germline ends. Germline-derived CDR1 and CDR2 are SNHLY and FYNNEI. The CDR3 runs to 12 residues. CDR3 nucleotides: TGTGCCAGCAGGGTGCGATCAGATACGCAGTATTTT. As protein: CASRVRSDTQYF.

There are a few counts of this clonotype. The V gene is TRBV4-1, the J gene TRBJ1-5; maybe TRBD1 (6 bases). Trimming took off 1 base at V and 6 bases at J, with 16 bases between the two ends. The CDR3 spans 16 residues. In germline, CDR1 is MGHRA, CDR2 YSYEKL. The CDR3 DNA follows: TGCGCCAGCAGCCAAGCTAATGGGGGGCACCCTCAGCCCCAGCATTTT. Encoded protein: CASSQANGGHPQPQHF.

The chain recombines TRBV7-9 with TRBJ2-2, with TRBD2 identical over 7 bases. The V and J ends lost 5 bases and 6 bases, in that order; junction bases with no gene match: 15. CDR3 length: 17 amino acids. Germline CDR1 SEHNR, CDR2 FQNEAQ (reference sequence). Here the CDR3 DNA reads TGTGCCAGCAGCCCGGACGGAATCGGGAGGAATTCCGGGGAGCTGTTTTTT. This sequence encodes CASSPDGIGRNSGELFF.